A selection of T cell receptor beta chains follows, all from one sample in a study of regulatory T cells in long-lasting Graves disease. TCRdb independently ran MiXCR on the multiplex PCR reads; one entry per CDR3 protein. Of 420,000 or so distinct CDR3 sequences listed, roughly 15% are singletons. These data were likewise used in another study, on T cells in Graves' hyperthyroidism and ophthalmopathy.

Source: peripheral blood mononuclear cells (PBMCs), taken at new diagnosis, from a patient treated with antithyroid drugs. Source of these receptors: a woman aged 18-29 years with Graves disease. CDR3s include the opening cysteine and the closing phenylalanine or tryptophan. The D gene is left open where the match is weak. Rows may omit the clone size; those that give it use once, few, many or a size class.

D: TRBD2
length: 16
V: TRBV20-1
size: many
J: TRBJ2-3
CDR3: CSARDTSGRATDTQYF
DNA: TGCAGTGCTAGAGATACTAGCGGGAGGGCGACAGATACGCAGTATTTT

D: NA
length: 18
V: TRBV6-9
size: many
J: TRBJ1-5
CDR3: CASSYSGQGADSNQPQHF
DNA: TGTGCCAGCAGTTACTCCGGGCAAGGGGCCGATAGCAATCAGCCCCAGCATTTT

D: NA
length: 12
V: TRBV20-1
size: many
J: TRBJ1-2
CDR3: CSASGSRYGYTF
DNA: TGCAGTGCTAGCGGGAGCCGCTATGGCTACACCTTC

D: NA
length: 16
V: TRBV2
size: few
J: TRBJ2-2
CDR3: CASRVQGGVNTGELFF
DNA: TGTGCCAGCAGGGTACAGGGAGGAGTTAACACCGGGGAGCTGTTTTTT

D: NA
length: 14
V: TRBV11-2
size: many
J: TRBJ1-1
CDR3: CASSLSREGTEAFF
DNA: TGTGCCAGCAGCTTAAGCAGGGAAGGTACTGAAGCTTTCTTT

D: TRBD1
length: 15
V: TRBV5-8
size: few
J: TRBJ1-2
CDR3: CASSPSKDRGNVYTF
DNA: TGTGCCAGCAGCCCCTCGAAAGACAGGGGAAACGTCTACACCTTC

D: NA
length: 13
V: TRBV11-3
size: many
J: TRBJ2-1
CDR3: CASSLGPSVEQFF
DNA: TGTGCCAGCAGCTTAGGCCCTAGCGTTGAGCAGTTCTTC

D: NA
length: 15
V: TRBV7-2
size: few
J: TRBJ2-2
CDR3: CASRHRATNTGELFF
DNA: TGTGCCAGCAGACACAGGGCTACGAACACCGGGGAGCTGTTTTTT

D: TRBD1
length: 15
V: TRBV19
size: NA
J: TRBJ1-4
CDR3: CASMETGTDNEKLFF
DNA: TGTGCCAGTATGGAAACCGGGACAGATAATGAAAAACTGTTTTTT

D: NA
length: 11
V: TRBV2
size: NA
J: TRBJ1-2
CDR3: CASSGDGRKAF
DNA: TGTGCCAGCAGCGGGGATGGACGGAAAGCCTTC

D: TRBD2
length: 17
V: TRBV12-3/TRBV12-4
size: NA
J: TRBJ2-7
CDR3: CASSPRLAGVAPHEQYF
DNA: TGTGCCAGCAGTCCCCGACTAGCGGGAGTAGCCCCCCACGAGCAGTACTTC

D: NA
length: 14
V: TRBV6-1
size: few
J: TRBJ2-2
CDR3: CASSELLNTGELFF
DNA: TGTGCCAGCAGTGAGCTTTTGAACACCGGGGAGCTGTTTTTT

D: TRBD2
length: 19
V: TRBV9
size: NA
J: TRBJ2-7
CDR3: CASSKTGGLYSGARDEQYF
DNA: TGTGCCAGCAGCAAAACGGGGGGTCTTTACAGTGGGGCGCGGGATGAGCAGTACTTC

D: NA
length: 13
V: TRBV27
size: many
J: TRBJ1-2
CDR3: CASSLGGGDGYTF
DNA: TGTGCCAGCAGTTTAGGAGGCGGGGATGGCTACACCTTC

D: NA
length: 12
V: TRBV7-2
size: few
J: TRBJ2-1
CDR3: CASSLQGVEQFF
DNA: TGTGCCAGCAGTTTACAGGGTGTTGAGCAGTTCTTC

D: NA
length: 15
V: TRBV5-1
size: many
J: TRBJ2-1
CDR3: CASSLEGYSSIEQFF
DNA: TGCGCCAGCAGCTTGGAGGGGTACAGTTCTATTGAGCAGTTCTTC

D: TRBD2
length: 16
V: TRBV4-1
size: NA
J: TRBJ2-4
CDR3: CASSQLGLADKNIQYF
DNA: TGCGCCAGCAGCCAACTAGGACTAGCGGACAAAAACATTCAGTACTTC

D: NA
length: 15
V: TRBV18
size: many
J: TRBJ2-4
CDR3: CASSPPSGTKNIQYF
DNA: TGTGCCAGCTCACCACCTAGCGGAACCAAAAACATTCAGTACTTC

D: TRBD1
length: 15
V: TRBV12-3/TRBV12-4
size: NA
J: TRBJ2-3
CDR3: CASSLTTGGTDTQYF
DNA: TGTGCCAGCAGTTTAACCACAGGGGGCACAGATACGCAGTATTTT

D: NA
length: 11
V: TRBV20-1
size: many
J: TRBJ1-1
CDR3: CRGTVNTEAFF
DNA: TGCAGGGGGACGGTGAACACTGAAGCTTTCTTT

D: TRBD2
length: 15
V: TRBV6-5
size: few
J: TRBJ2-5
CDR3: CASSFGGGAGETQYF
DNA: TGTGCCAGCAGTTTCGGGGGGGGGGCTGGAGAGACCCAGTACTTC

D: TRBD2
length: 18
V: TRBV20-1
size: many
J: TRBJ2-5
CDR3: CSAEGLAGGSGGQETQYF
DNA: TGCAGTGCTGAGGGACTAGCGGGAGGGTCAGGGGGCCAAGAGACCCAGTACTTC

D: TRBD1
length: 16
V: TRBV29-1
size: many
J: TRBJ1-1
CDR3: CSVELGGTGMNTEAFF
DNA: TGCAGCGTTGAACTGGGGGGGACAGGGATGAACACTGAAGCTTTCTTT

D: TRBD2
length: 17
V: TRBV24-1
size: many
J: TRBJ2-1
CDR3: CATSEAYLAGTDNEQFF
DNA: TGTGCCACCAGTGAAGCTTATCTAGCGGGAACAGACAATGAGCAGTTCTTC

D: TRBD2
length: 14
V: TRBV20-1
size: many
J: TRBJ2-7
CDR3: CSATSGETHYEQYF
DNA: TGCAGTGCTACTAGCGGAGAGACACACTACGAGCAGTACTTC

D: TRBD1
length: 13
V: TRBV29-1
size: many
J: TRBJ1-2
CDR3: CSVPGQGSYGYTF
DNA: TGCAGCGTTCCGGGACAGGGGAGTTATGGCTACACCTTC

D: NA
length: 13
V: TRBV2
size: many
J: TRBJ2-7
CDR3: CASNGVFSYEQYF
DNA: TGTGCCAGCAACGGGGTTTTCTCCTACGAGCAGTACTTC

D: NA
length: 17
V: TRBV5-8
size: NA
J: TRBJ2-2
CDR3: CASSLLSMAVNTGELFF
DNA: TGTGCCAGCAGCTTGTTGTCTATGGCGGTAAACACCGGGGAGCTGTTTTTT

D: NA
length: 13
V: TRBV29-1
size: NA
J: TRBJ2-6
CDR3: CSAVDSGANVLTF
DNA: TGCAGCGCCGTAGACTCTGGGGCCAACGTCCTGACTTTC

D: NA
length: 13
V: TRBV5-5
size: few
J: TRBJ1-1
CDR3: CASSPPDYTEAFF
DNA: TGTGCCAGCAGCCCGCCGGATTACACTGAAGCTTTCTTT

D: NA
length: 15
V: TRBV6-1
size: few
J: TRBJ1-1
CDR3: CASSEVGGEWTEAFF
DNA: TGTGCCAGCAGTGAAGTCGGAGGGGAGTGGACTGAAGCTTTCTTT

D: TRBD1
length: 16
V: TRBV5-1
size: few
J: TRBJ2-2
CDR3: CASSLGTGGNAGELFF
DNA: TGCGCCAGCAGCTTGGGAACAGGGGGCAACGCCGGGGAGCTGTTTTTT

D: NA
length: 15
V: TRBV6-1
size: many
J: TRBJ2-3
CDR3: CASTNQGGTGDTQYF
DNA: TGTGCCAGCACCAACCAAGGCGGGACCGGAGATACGCAGTATTTT

D: NA
length: 13
V: TRBV6-2/TRBV6-3
size: once
J: TRBJ2-3
CDR3: CATTDFSTDTQYF
DNA: TGTGCCACCACGGACTTCTCCACAGATACGCAGTATTTT

D: TRBD1
length: 15
V: TRBV11-2
size: many
J: TRBJ1-4
CDR3: CASSSYRGPNEKLFF
DNA: TGTGCCAGCAGTTCCTACAGGGGACCGAATGAAAAACTGTTTTTT

D: TRBD1
length: 14
V: TRBV20-1
size: NA
J: TRBJ2-2
CDR3: CSARGGTAPGELFF
DNA: TGCAGTGCTAGAGGAGGGACAGCTCCCGGGGAGCTGTTTTTT

D: TRBD1
length: 12
V: TRBV5-1
size: many
J: TRBJ2-1
CDR3: CASSLEGTVQFF
DNA: TGCGCCAGCAGCTTGGAAGGGACAGTGCAGTTCTTC

D: NA
length: 14
V: TRBV6-1
size: NA
J: TRBJ2-1
CDR3: CASTLARPTNEQFF
DNA: TGTGCCAGCACTCTAGCCCGACCGACCAATGAGCAGTTCTTC

D: NA
length: 15
V: TRBV6-1
size: many
J: TRBJ1-1
CDR3: CASSARSFIGTEAFF
DNA: TGTGCCAGCAGTGCCCGGAGTTTCATTGGGACTGAAGCTTTCTTT

D: NA
length: 14
V: TRBV20-1
size: many
J: TRBJ2-7
CDR3: CSARKSQGPGEQYF
DNA: TGCAGTGCTAGAAAAAGCCAGGGGCCGGGGGAGCAGTACTTC

D: TRBD2
length: 16
V: TRBV28
size: NA
J: TRBJ2-7
CDR3: CASSFKGLAGFYEQYF
DNA: TGTGCCAGCAGTTTTAAAGGACTAGCGGGTTTCTACGAGCAGTACTTC

D: NA
length: 15
V: TRBV6-5
size: NA
J: TRBJ1-5
CDR3: CASSYVDTLNQPQHF
DNA: TGTGCCAGCAGTTACGTGGACACTTTAAATCAGCCCCAGCATTTT

D: TRBD1
length: 13
V: TRBV5-4
size: NA
J: TRBJ1-2
CDR3: CASMGQEGYGYTF
DNA: TGTGCCAGCATGGGACAGGAGGGGTATGGCTACACCTTC

D: NA
length: 12
V: TRBV5-4
size: NA
J: TRBJ2-5
CDR3: CAMFSVQETQYF
DNA: TGTGCCATGTTTAGCGTCCAAGAGACCCAGTACTTC